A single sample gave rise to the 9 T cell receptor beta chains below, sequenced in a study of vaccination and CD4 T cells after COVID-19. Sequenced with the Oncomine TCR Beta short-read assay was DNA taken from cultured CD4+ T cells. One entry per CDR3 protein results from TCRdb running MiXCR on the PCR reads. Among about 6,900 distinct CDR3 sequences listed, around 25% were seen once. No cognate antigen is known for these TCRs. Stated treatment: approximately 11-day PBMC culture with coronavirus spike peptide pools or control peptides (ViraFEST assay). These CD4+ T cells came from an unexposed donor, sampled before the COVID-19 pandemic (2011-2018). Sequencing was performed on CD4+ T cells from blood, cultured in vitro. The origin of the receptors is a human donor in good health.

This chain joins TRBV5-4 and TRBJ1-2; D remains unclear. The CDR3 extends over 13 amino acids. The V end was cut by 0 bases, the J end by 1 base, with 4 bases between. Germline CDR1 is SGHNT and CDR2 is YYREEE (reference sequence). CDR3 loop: CASSLDSNYGYTF. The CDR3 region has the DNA TGTGCCAGCAGCTTGGACAGTAACTATGGCTACACCTTC.

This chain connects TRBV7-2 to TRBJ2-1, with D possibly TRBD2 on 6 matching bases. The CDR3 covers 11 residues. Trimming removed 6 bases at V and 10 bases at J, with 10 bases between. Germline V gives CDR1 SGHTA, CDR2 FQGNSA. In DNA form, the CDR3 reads TGTGCCAGCAGTCCCGGGAGCGAGCAGTTCTTC. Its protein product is CASSPGSEQFF. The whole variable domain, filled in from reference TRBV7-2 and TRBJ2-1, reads GAGVSQSPSNKVTEKGKDVELRCDPISGHTALYWYRQSLGQGLEFLIYFQGNSAPDKSGLPSDRFSAERTGGSVSTLTIQRTQQEDSAVYLCASSPGSEQFFGPGTRLTVL.

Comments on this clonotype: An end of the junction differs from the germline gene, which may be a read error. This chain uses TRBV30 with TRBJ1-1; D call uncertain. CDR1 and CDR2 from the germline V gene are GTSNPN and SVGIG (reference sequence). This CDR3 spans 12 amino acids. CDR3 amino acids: CARSVEFFEAFF. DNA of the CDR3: TGTGCCCGGAGTGTAGAATTCTTTGAAGCTTTCTTT.

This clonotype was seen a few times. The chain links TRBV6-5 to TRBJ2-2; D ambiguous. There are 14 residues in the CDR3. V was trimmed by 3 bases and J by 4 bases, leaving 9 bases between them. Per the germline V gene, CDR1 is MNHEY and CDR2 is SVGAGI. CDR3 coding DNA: TGTGCCAGCAGTTATTCCACCATCACCGGGGAGCTGTTTTTT. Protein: CASSYSTITGELFF.

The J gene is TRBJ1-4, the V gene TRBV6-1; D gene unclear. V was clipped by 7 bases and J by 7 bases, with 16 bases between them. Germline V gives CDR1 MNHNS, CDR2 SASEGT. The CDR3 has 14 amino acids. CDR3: CASNKVGAGEKLFF. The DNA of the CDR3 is TGTGCCAGCAACAAGGTGGGAGCGGGTGAAAAACTGTTTTTT.

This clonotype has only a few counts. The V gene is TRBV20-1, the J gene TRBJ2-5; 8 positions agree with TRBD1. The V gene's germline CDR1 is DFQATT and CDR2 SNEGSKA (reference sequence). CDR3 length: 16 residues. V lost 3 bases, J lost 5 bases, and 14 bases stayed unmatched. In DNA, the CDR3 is TGCAGTGCTAGTTCCGGGACAGGAATGAAGAGGGAGACCCAGTACTTC. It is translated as CSASSGTGMKRETQYF.

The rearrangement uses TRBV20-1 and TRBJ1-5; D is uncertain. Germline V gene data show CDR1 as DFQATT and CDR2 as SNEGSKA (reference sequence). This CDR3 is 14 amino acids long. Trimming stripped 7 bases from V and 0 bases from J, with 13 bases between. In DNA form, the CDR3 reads TGCAGTGGGAAAGCGGGGAATAGCAATCAGCCCCAGCATTTT. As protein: CSGKAGNSNQPQHF.

In DNA form, the CDR3 reads TGTGCCAGCAGTGGGGGTTGGGGGAAAGGGCTGACAGATACGCAGTATTTT. Translating gives CASSGGWGKGLTDTQYF. The genes are TRBV5-6 and TRBJ2-3; D possibly uses TRBD1 or TRBD2 (5 bases each). V was pared by 5 bases and J by 3 bases, with 22 bases between. CDR1 is SGHDT, CDR2 YYEEEE, per germline. This CDR3 contains 17 residues.

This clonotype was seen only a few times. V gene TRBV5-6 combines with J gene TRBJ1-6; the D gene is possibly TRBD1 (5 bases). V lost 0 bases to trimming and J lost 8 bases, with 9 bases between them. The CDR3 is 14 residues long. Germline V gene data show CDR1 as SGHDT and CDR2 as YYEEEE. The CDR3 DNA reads TGTGCCAGCAGCTTGGTGGGGACTGATTCACCCCTCCACTTT. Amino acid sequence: CASSLVGTDSPLHF.